Below, 24 T cell receptor beta chains from the same sample are listed, as sequenced in a study of type 1 regulatory T cells. MiXCR, run by TCRdb on the reads, gives a single entry per CDR3 protein. The sample has about 18,000 distinct CDR3 sequences, roughly 10% seen once. The specimen was CD4+ T cells, either the whole sample or a sorted fraction (not recorded which). Source of these receptors: a human donor in good health.

This clonotype was seen ten or more times. The chain is built from TRBV7-9 and TRBJ2-3, with TRBD2 identical over 13 bases. The J segment lost 3 bases and the V segment lost 3 bases, leaving 0 bases of the junction unmatched. CDR3 length: 15 amino acids. Per the germline V gene, CDR1 is SEHNR and CDR2 is FQNEAQ (reference sequence). The CDR3 DNA follows: TGTGCCAGCAGCTTGACTAGCGGGAGGACAGATACGCAGTATTTT. This gives the protein CASSLTSGRTDTQYF.

This clonotype was counted many times. This chain joins TRBV5-1 and TRBJ1-6; 7 bases are a match to TRBD1. The CDR3 is 15 residues long. V was pared by 0 bases and J by 8 bases, with 5 bases of the junction left unmatched. The germline V gene encodes CDR1 SGHRS and CDR2 YFSETQ. The CDR3 DNA is TGCGCCAGCAGCTTGGGGGGACAGAACCATTCACCCCTCCACTTT. It translates to CASSLGGQNHSPLHF.

In its sample, this clonotype was seen many times. The V gene is TRBV24-1, the J gene TRBJ2-1, with 7 nucleotides matching TRBD2. The CDR3 contains 14 residues. Germline loops: CDR1 KGHDR, CDR2 SFDVKD. The junction had 4 bases not matched to a gene; V was cut back by 5 bases and J by 4 bases. CDR3 region: CATSGLADYNEQFF. The DNA of the CDR3 is TGTGCCACCAGTGGACTAGCAGATTACAATGAGCAGTTCTTC.

A few counts support this clonotype. The chain uses TRBV5-4 and TRBJ2-1; 8 bases line up with TRBD2. V was pared by 5 bases and J by 3 bases, with 7 bases of the junction left unmatched. The CDR3 contains 15 residues. In germline, CDR1 is SGHNT, CDR2 YYREEE (reference sequence). CDR3 sequence: CASSKAGALYNEQFF. CDR3 DNA sequence: TGTGCCAGCAGTAAAGCGGGAGCCCTCTACAATGAGCAGTTCTTC.

This clonotype ranks as medium-sized. The chain has TRBV24-1 and TRBJ2-3, with D possibly TRBD2 on 6 matching bases. V lost 3 bases, J lost 1 base, and 28 bases lay in between. CDR3 length: 21 amino acids. Germline V lookup: CDR1 KGHDR, CDR2 SFDVKD. The CDR3 loop is CATSDPSFVPGGVVGTDTQYF. CDR3 nucleotides: TGTGCCACCAGTGATCCATCCTTCGTACCAGGAGGGGTAGTCGGCACAGATACGCAGTATTTT.

The CDR3 loop reads CSVPLGANTGELFF. In DNA, the CDR3 is TGCAGCGTTCCCCTGGGCGCGAACACCGGGGAGCTGTTTTTT. This chain uses TRBV29-1 with TRBJ2-2; no firm D call. The CDR3 totals 14 residues. CDR1 is SQVTM and CDR2 is ANQGSEA in the germline V gene. V lost 5 bases to trimming and J lost 0 bases, with 10 bases between them.

This clonotype came up once. This may come from a read error, since a much larger clone is one base off. The V call is TRBV5-1, the J call TRBJ2-2, with D tentatively TRBD2 (6 bases). The V end was cut by 0 bases, the J end by 2 bases, with 17 bases between. This CDR3 has 18 amino acids. Germline V gives CDR1 SGHRS, CDR2 YFSETQ. CDR3 nucleotides: TGCGCCAGCAGCTTGGAAGGGGACTTCGGGATCAACACCGGGGAGCTGTTTTTT. Protein: CASSLEGDFGINTGELFF.

This clonotype occurred many times. This chain uses TRBV14 with TRBJ2-3, with D possibly being TRBD2 (6 bases). The germline CDR1 and CDR2 sequences are SGHDN and FVKESK. The CDR3 consists of 14 residues. With 4 bases removed from V and 1 base from J, the gap between germline ends came to 9 bases. The CDR3 region is CASSRRRGTDTQYF. CDR3 DNA: TGTGCCAGCAGCCGGAGGAGGGGCACAGATACGCAGTATTTT.

This clonotype was detected many times. The CDR3 DNA reads TGTGCCAGCAGCCAGCCCCCGATTGAGACCCAGTACTTC. It translates to CASSQPPIETQYF. The chain is built from TRBV6-1 and TRBJ2-5; no firm D call. Germline CDR1 and CDR2: MNHNS and SASEGT. There are 13 residues in the CDR3. With 6 bases removed from V and 5 bases from J, the gap between germline ends came to 13 bases.

This clonotype has at least ten counts. The chain recombines TRBV15 with TRBJ2-5; 10 bases are a match to TRBD1. Germline V gene sequence: CDR1 LNHNV, CDR2 YYDKDF (reference sequence). J gave up 5 bases and V 1 base, and 1 base lay outside the gene matches. The CDR3 is made up of 14 amino acids. The CDR3 nucleotides are TGTGCCACCAGCAGAGGGGGACAGGGGGAGACCCAGTACTTC. It encodes CATSRGGQGETQYF.

CDR3 region: CASSFRDRDNQPQHF. CDR3 bases: TGTGCCAGCAGCTTCCGGGACAGGGATAATCAGCCCCAGCATTTT. The chain uses TRBV5-6 and TRBJ1-5; 9 positions match TRBD1. The CDR3 is 15 residues long. V shed 2 bases, J shed 4 bases, and the junction held 4 bases outside the gene matches. Germline values: CDR1 SGHDT, CDR2 YYEEEE.

This chain links TRBV12-3 or TRBV12-4 with TRBJ1-5; D is uncertain. Trimming shortened V by 6 bases and J by 2 bases, and 5 bases separated the two germline ends. The CDR3 has 12 amino acids. The CDR3 DNA reads as TGTGCCAGCAGAAAGGGCAATCAGCCCCAGCATTTT. Translation: CASRKGNQPQHF.

The chain combines TRBV28 with TRBJ2-7; a possible D gene is TRBD1 (5 bases). This CDR3 has 15 amino acids. Germline values: CDR1 MDHEN, CDR2 SYDVKM. With 6 bases removed from V and 3 bases from J, the gap between germline ends came to 18 bases. The CDR3 is CASSPDTSPVYEQYF. The DNA of the CDR3 is TGTGCCAGCAGCCCGGACACCTCCCCCGTCTACGAGCAGTACTTC. The full variable domain, with the rest looked up from reference TRBV28 and TRBJ2-7, is DVKVTQSSRYLVKRTGEKVFLECVQDMDHENMFWYRQDPGLGLRLIYFSYDVKMKEKGDIPEGYSVSREKKERFSLILESASTNQTSMYLCASSPDTSPVYEQYFGPGTRLTVT.

This chain connects TRBV20-1 to TRBJ1-5; no reliable D call. The CDR3 loop spans 13 amino acids. The ends were cut back, 3 bases at V and 0 bases at J, with 6 bases in the middle. Germline lookup yields CDR1 DFQATT and CDR2 SNEGSKA (reference sequence). As DNA, the CDR3 is TGCAGTGCTAGGGTGAATAGCAATCAGCCCCAGCATTTT. It yields the protein CSARVNSNQPQHF.

This clonotype rates as medium-sized. The chain carries TRBV6-2 or TRBV6-3 and TRBJ1-3, with D unclear. The CDR3 has 15 amino acids. With 5 bases removed from V and 3 bases from J, the gap between germline ends came to 14 bases. Germline V gene lookup returns CDR1 MNHEY and CDR2 SVGEGT. In DNA, the CDR3 is TGTGCCAGCAGTCCACAACGGAAAGGTGGAAACACCATATATTTT. Residues: CASSPQRKGGNTIYF.

This clonotype was found a few times. The rearrangement links TRBV29-1 to TRBJ2-3, with D perhaps given as TRBD1 or TRBD2 (6 bases each). Germline V CDR1 and CDR2: SQVTM, ANQGSEA. The CDR3 length is 12 residues. Trimming took off 6 bases at V and 2 bases at J, with 9 bases between the two ends. The CDR3 is CSVGGHTDTQYF. CDR3 sequence (DNA): TGCAGCGTGGGGGGCCACACAGATACGCAGTATTTT.

In its sample, this clonotype ranks as medium-sized (0.01 to 0.1%). The chain carries TRBV7-2 and TRBJ2-7; TRBD2 is a possible D gene (5 bases). Germline CDR1 reads SGHTA; CDR2 reads FQGNSA. The CDR3 consists of 12 residues. V was clipped by 1 base and J by 6 bases, with 7 bases between them. The CDR3 is CASSLDSAEQYF. In DNA, the CDR3 is TGTGCCAGCAGCTTAGATAGCGCCGAGCAGTACTTC.

This clonotype was seen repeatedly, ten times or more. The V call is TRBV29-1, the J call TRBJ1-2, with D possibly being TRBD1 (5 bases). Germline V CDR1 and CDR2: SQVTM, ANQGSEA. CDR3 length equals 12 residues. V was shortened by 6 bases and J by 4 bases, with 12 bases between the two germline ends. CDR3 sequence: CSVLTVLYGYTF. CDR3 bases: TGCAGCGTCCTGACAGTACTCTATGGCTACACCTTC. The full variable domain, completed using reference TRBV29-1 and TRBJ1-2, is SAVISQKPSRDICQRGTSLTIQCQVDSQVTMMFWYRQQPGQSLTLIATANQGSEATYESGFVIDKFPISRPNLTFSTLTVSNMSPEDSSIYLCSVLTVLYGYTFGSGTRLTVV.

At least ten counts were recorded for this clonotype. The V call is TRBV5-1, the J call TRBJ2-2, with D perhaps TRBD2 (6 bases). The CDR3 spans 16 residues. V was shortened by 0 bases and J by 3 bases, with 12 bases between the two germline ends. The germline CDR1 and CDR2 sequences are SGHRS and YFSETQ. CDR3 sequence (DNA): TGCGCCAGCAGCTTGGACGGGAGATCGGACACCGGGGAGCTGTTTTTT. Translated: CASSLDGRSDTGELFF.

This clonotype appeared many times. The CDR3 DNA is TGCAGTGCACTTCAGACAGGGGAACAGCCCCAGCATTTT. This gives the protein CSALQTGEQPQHF. This rearrangement joins TRBV20-1 to TRBJ1-5; 8 nucleotides match TRBD1. The CDR3 is 13 amino acids. Germline V gives CDR1 DFQATT, CDR2 SNEGSKA (reference sequence). V shed 6 bases and J 7 bases; nucleotides not matched to a gene: 8.

This clonotype was seen many times. The chain joins TRBV5-4 to TRBJ2-1; a possible D gene is TRBD2 (5 bases). CDR3 length: 14 residues. Between the trimmed V and J ends, which lost 0 bases and 9 bases, there was a span of 13 bases. Germline V gene data show CDR1 as SGHNT and CDR2 as YYREEE (reference sequence). CDR3 nucleotides: TGTGCCAGCAGCTTGGACCCGCTAGCAGGTGAGCAGTTCTTC. It codes for CASSLDPLAGEQFF.

This sequence joins TRBV21-1 and TRBJ2-4; TRBD2 reflects the table's D call only, with no check against the DNA. TRBV21-1 constitutes a pseudogene. This CDR3 comprises 18 residues. Written as DNA, the CDR3 is TGTGCCAGCAGCAAAGTTGGCGGGAGGGCCTCCTCCTCTTGGATTCAGTACTTC. Translating gives CASSKVGGRASSSWIQYF.

This clonotype was observed at least ten times. V is TRBV29-1 and J is TRBJ1-1; D is unresolved. Germline lookup yields CDR1 SQVTM and CDR2 ANQGSEA. The CDR3 spans 12 residues. CDR3 amino acids: CRALGMNTEAFF. DNA for the CDR3: TGCAGAGCGCTGGGGATGAACACTGAAGCTTTCTTT. Drawing the rest from reference TRBV29-1 and TRBJ1-1, the complete variable domain is SAVISQKPSRDICQRGTSLTIQCQVDSQVTMMFWYRQQPGQSLTLIATANQGSEATYESGFVIDKFPISRPNLTFSTLTVSNMSPEDSSIYLCRALGMNTEAFFGQGTRLTVV.

This clonotype ranks as medium-sized. V gene TRBV6-2 or TRBV6-3 combines with J gene TRBJ2-5; either TRBD1 or TRBD2 may fit D (5 bases each). The CDR3 totals 12 residues. Trimming shortened V by 6 bases and J by 4 bases, and 9 bases separated the two germline ends. Germline CDR1 and CDR2: MNHEY and SVGEGT. This CDR3 reads CASRWDGETQYF. The CDR3, as DNA: TGTGCCAGCAGGTGGGACGGAGAGACCCAGTACTTC.